This T cell receptor (beta chain) was identified during a study of siplizumab effects on memory and regulatory T cells. General study points: Proliferating siplizumab-culture Treg suppressive function went unconfirmed. Under siplizumab, an average roughly 69% of mappable alloreactive CD4+ clones were Treg-derived, compared with more than 25% in controls.

Assay: immunoSEQ multiplex PCR; the TCRdb copy retains only in-frame clones and omits some. The table includes 90,000 to 120,000 clones, roughly 94% detected once. This CDR3 has 13 amino acids. V was cut by 1 base and J by 11 bases, with 12 bases left in between. Germline CDR1 and CDR2: SGHAT and FQNNGV. Of note for this clone: Its antigen is currently unknown.

The sequence was collected from a human donor in good health. What was sequenced was Tregs sorted from blood. The chain employs TRBV11-2 and TRBJ2-4; D gene ambiguous. This CDR3 reads CASSLASGVVQYF. DNA for the CDR3: TGTGCCAGCAGCTTAGCGTCTGGGGTGGTTCAGTACTTC.